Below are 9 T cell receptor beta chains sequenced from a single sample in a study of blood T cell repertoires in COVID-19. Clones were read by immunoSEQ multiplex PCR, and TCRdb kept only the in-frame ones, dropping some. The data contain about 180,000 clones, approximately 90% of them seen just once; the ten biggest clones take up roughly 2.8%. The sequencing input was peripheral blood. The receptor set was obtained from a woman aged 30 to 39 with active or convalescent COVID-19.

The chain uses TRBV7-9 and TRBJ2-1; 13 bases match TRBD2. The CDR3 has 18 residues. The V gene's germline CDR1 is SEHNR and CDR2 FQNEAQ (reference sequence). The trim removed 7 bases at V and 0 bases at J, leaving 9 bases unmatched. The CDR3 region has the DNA TGTGCCAGCACCCCGGGACTAGCGGGACTTAGCTCCTACAATGAGCAGTTCTTC. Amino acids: CASTPGLAGLSSYNEQFF.

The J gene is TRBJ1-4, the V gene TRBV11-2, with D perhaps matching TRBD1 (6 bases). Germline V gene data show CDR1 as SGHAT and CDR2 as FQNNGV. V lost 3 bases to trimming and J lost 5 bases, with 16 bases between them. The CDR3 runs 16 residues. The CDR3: CASSLYYRASNEKLFF. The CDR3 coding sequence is TGTGCCAGCAGCTTGTACTACAGGGCCTCGAATGAAAAACTGTTTTTT. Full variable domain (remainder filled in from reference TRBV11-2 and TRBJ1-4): EAGVAQSPRYKIIEKRQSVAFWCNPISGHATLYWYQQILGQGPKLLIQFQNNGVVDDSQLPKDRFSAERLKGVDSTLKIQPAKLEDSAVYLCASSLYYRASNEKLFFGSGTQLSVL.

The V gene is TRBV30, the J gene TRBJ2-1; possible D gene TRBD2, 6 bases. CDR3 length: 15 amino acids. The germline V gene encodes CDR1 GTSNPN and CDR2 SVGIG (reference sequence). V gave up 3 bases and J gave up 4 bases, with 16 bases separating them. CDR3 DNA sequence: TGTGCCTGGAGCCGGACTAACACGCTATACAATGAGCAGTTCTTC. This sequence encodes CAWSRTNTLYNEQFF.

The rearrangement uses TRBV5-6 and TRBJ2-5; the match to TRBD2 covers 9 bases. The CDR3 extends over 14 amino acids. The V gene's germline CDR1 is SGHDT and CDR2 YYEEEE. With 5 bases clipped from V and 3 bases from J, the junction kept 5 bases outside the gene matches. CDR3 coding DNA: TGTGCCAGCAGAGATGGGACTAGCAAAGAGACCCAGTACTTC. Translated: CASRDGTSKETQYF.

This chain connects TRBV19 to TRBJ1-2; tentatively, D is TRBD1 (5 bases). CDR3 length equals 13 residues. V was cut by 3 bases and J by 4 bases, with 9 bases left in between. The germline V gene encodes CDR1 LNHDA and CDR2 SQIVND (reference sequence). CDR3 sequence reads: CASSMGGTYGYTF. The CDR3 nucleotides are TGTGCCAGTAGTATGGGCGGGACCTATGGCTACACCTTC.

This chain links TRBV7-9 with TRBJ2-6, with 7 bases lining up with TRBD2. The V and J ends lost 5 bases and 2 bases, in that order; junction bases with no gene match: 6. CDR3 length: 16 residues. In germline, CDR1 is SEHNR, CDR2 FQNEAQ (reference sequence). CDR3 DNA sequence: TGTGCCAGCAGCCCTGAGGGAGGGGCTGGGGCCAACGTCCTGACTTTC. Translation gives CASSPEGGAGANVLTF.

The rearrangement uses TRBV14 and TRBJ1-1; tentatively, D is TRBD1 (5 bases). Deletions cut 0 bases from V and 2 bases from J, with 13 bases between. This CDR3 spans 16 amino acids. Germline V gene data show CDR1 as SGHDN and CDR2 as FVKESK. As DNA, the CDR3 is TGTGCCAGCAGCCAAGAGGAGGGACCTACTAACACTGAAGCTTTCTTT. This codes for CASSQEEGPTNTEAFF.

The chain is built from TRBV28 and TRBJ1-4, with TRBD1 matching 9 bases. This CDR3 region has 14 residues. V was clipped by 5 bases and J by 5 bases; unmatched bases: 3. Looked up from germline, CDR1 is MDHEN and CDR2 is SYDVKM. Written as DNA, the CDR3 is TGTGCCAGCAGTGGGACAGGGACGAATGAAAAACTGTTTTTT. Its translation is CASSGTGTNEKLFF.

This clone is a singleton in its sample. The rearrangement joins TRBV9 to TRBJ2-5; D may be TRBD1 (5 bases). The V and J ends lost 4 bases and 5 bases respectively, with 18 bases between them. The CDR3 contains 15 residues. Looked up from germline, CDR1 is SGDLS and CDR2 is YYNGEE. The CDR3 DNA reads TGTGCCAGCAGCCGCAGGGAACCCAGGTGGGAGACCCAGTACTTC. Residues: CASSRREPRWETQYF.